The TCR beta chain described here comes from a study of CXCR3-negative and CXCR3-positive naive CD8 T cells. Study observations and caveats: CXCR3-positive naive cells had more hydrophobic TRB CDR3s than CXCR3-negative naive cells. Naive CXCR3-positive and CXCR3-negative cells shared similar TRBV-TRBJ usage, unlike memory cells. Upon cryopreservation, CXCR3 expression partially decreased, and most assays used fresh PBMCs.

Every individual CD8+ T cell subset underwent sorting in triplicate at 270,000 or so cells apiece. CD45RO-CCR7+CD27+CD95- expression identified naive CD8+ T cells. 5' RACE with UMI labels generated the TRB cDNA libraries. TCRdb reprocessed the 5' RACE reads, keeping one entry per CDR3 protein, no DNA. The sample table includes 90,000 to 150,000 distinct CDR3 sequences. This CDR3 comprises 16 residues. Germline V gives CDR1 SEHNR, CDR2 FQNEAQ (reference sequence). To note about this clonotype: Its target is unknown.

The genes are TRBV7-9 and TRBJ1-6; TCRdb returns TRBD1, unconfirmable since there is no DNA. The source of this sequence is a human donor in good health. Some clones in this sample may be carry-over from other donors' samples. The material sequenced was naive CXCR3+ CD8+ T cells from blood. Subset here: CD45RO-CCR7+CD27+CD95- naive CD8+ T cells expressing CXCR3 (TNR3+). CDR3 loop: CATLKTGTGGTSPLHF.